This T cell receptor beta chain came from a study of cytomegalovirus exposure and HLA in healthy donors. This table comes from immunoSEQ multiplex PCR, and its TCRdb copy is limited to in-frame clones, with some not included. The sample shows under 250,000 clones, 87% of them seen only once. Germline assignment: CDR1 SGHNT and CDR2 YYREEE (reference sequence). With 0 bases removed from V and 7 bases from J, the gap between germline ends came to 10 bases. CDR3 length: 13 residues. General observations from the study: Cytomegalovirus-associated TCR beta chains were listed, numbering approximately 150.

In regard to this clone: The antigen remains unidentified.

The TCR sequence derives from a woman aged 18-29 years in good health and CMV-seropositive. The chain couples TRBV5-4 to TRBJ1-1; D not resolved. Sequences were obtained from PBMCs. CDR3 sequence (DNA): TGTGCCAGCAGCTTGGCTCCCCGGGGTGAAGCTTTCTTT. Protein: CASSLAPRGEAFF.